The TCR beta chain described here comes from a study of cytomegalovirus exposure and HLA in healthy donors. Primers included in the PCR were 60 Vbeta and 13 Jbeta primers. Profiled with immunoSEQ multiplex PCR; TCRdb holds only in-frame clones, not every one. The table lists 190,000 or so clones, 75% to 85% of them singletons, with 0.65% to 0.75% in the top ten. There are 14 residues in the CDR3. With V trimmed by 2 bases and J by 7 bases, 8 bases remained unmatched. From germline, CDR1 is GTSNPN and CDR2 SVGIG (reference sequence). This clonotype originated in a boy aged 5-17 years in good health and CMV-seronegative. The specimen was PBMCs. The chain couples TRBV30 to TRBJ2-5, with TRBD2 matching over 9 bases. For the CDR3, the DNA is TGTGCCTGGAGTCACCGACTAGCGGTTAGGACCCAGTACTTC. This translates into CAWSHRLAVRTQYF.